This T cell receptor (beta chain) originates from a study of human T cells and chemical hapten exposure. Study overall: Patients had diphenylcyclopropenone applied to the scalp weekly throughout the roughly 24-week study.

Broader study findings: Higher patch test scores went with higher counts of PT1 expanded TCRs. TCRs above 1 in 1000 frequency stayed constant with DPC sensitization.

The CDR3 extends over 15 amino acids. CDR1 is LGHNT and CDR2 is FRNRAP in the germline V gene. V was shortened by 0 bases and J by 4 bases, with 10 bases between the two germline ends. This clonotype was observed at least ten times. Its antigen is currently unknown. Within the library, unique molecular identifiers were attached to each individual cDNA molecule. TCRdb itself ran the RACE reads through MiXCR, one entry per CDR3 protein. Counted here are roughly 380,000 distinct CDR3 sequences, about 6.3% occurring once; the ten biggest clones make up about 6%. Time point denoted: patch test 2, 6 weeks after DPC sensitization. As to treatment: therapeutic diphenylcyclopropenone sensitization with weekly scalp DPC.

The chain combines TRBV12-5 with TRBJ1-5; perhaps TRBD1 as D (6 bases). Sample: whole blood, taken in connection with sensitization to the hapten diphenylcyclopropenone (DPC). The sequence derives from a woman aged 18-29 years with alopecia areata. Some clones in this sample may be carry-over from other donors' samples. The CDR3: CASGLVRGNNQPQHF. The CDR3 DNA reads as TGTGCTAGTGGTTTGGTGAGGGGGAATAATCAGCCCCAGCATTTT.